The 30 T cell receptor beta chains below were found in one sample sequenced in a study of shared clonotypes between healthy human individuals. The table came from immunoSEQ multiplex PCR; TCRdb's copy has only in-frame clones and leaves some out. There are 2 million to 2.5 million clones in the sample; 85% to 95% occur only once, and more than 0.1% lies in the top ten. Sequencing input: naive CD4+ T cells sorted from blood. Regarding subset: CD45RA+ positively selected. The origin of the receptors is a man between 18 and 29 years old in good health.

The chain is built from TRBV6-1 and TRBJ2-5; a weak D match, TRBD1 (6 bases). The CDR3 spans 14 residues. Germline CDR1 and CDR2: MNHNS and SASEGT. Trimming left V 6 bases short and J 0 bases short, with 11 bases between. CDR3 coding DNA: TGTGCCAGCAGAGGACAGAAGTACCAAGAGACCCAGTACTTC. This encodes CASRGQKYQETQYF.

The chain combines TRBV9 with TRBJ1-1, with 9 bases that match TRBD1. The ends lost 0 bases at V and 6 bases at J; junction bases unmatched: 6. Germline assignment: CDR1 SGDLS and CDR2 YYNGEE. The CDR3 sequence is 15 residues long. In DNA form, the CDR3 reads TGTGCCAGCAGCGTAGAGGGGACAGGGAGGTCTGAAGCTTTCTTT. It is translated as CASSVEGTGRSEAFF. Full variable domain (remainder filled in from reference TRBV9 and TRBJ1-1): DSGVTQTPKHLITATGQRVTLRCSPRSGDLSVYWYQQSLDQGLQFLIQYYNGEERAKGNILERFSAQQFPDLHSELNLSSLELGDSALYFCASSVEGTGRSEAFFGQGTRLTVV.

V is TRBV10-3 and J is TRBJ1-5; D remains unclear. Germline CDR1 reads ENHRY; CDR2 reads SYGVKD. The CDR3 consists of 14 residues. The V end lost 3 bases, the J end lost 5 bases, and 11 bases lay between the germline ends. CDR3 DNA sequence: TGTGCCATCAGTGAACGGCAGACTGATCAGCCCCAGCATTTT. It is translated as CAISERQTDQPQHF.

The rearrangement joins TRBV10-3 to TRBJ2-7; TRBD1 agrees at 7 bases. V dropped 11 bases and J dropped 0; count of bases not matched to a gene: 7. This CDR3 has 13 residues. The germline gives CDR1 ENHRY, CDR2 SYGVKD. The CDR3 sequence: CALSTGNSYEQYF. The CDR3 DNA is TGTGCCCTCTCGACAGGGAACTCCTACGAGCAGTACTTC.

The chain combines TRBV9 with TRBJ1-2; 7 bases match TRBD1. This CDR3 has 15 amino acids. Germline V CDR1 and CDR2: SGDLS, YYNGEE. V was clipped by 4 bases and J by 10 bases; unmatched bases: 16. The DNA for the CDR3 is TGTGCCAGCAGCCAGGGGGGGACCTCCCTACTCCCCTACACCTTC. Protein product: CASSQGGTSLLPYTF.

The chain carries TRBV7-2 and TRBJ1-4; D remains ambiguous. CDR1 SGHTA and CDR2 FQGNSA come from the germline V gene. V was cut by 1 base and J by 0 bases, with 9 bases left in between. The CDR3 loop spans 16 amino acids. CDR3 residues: CASSLDISATNEKLFF. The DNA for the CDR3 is TGTGCCAGCAGCTTAGATATCAGTGCAACTAATGAAAAACTGTTTTTT.

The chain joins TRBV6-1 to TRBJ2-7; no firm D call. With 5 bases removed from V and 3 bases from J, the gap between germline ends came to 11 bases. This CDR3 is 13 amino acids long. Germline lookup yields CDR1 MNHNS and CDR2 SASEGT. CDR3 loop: CASSPGPFYEQYF. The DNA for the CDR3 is TGTGCCAGCAGTCCGGGTCCGTTCTACGAGCAGTACTTC.

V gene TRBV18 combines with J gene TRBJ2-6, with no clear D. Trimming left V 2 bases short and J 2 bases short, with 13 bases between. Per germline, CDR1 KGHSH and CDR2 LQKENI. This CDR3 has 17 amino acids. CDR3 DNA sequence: TGTGCCAGCTCACCAGATCTGGGGATGGCTGGGGCCAACGTCCTGACTTTC. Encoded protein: CASSPDLGMAGANVLTF.

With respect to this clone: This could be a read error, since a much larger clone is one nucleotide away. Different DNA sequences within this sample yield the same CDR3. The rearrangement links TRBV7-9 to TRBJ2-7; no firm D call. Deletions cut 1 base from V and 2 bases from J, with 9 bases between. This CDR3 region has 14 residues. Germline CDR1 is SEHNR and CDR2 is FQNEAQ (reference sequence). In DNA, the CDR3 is TGTGCCAGCAGCTTAGGGCAGGCTCCCTACGAGCAGTACTTC. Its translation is CASSLGQAPYEQYF.

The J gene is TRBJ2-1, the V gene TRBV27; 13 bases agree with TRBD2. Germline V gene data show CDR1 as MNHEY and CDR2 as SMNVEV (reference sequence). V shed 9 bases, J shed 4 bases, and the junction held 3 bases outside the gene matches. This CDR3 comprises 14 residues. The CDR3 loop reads CASATSGGYNEQFF. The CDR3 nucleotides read TGTGCCAGTGCGACTAGCGGGGGGTACAATGAGCAGTTCTTC.

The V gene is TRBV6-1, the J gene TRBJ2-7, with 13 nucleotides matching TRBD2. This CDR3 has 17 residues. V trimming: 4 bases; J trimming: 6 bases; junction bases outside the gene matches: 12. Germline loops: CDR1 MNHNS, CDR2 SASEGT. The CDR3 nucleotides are TGTGCCAGCAGTGCCAGACTAGCGGGGGGATCCCTCGCCGAGCAGTACTTC. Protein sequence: CASSARLAGGSLAEQYF.

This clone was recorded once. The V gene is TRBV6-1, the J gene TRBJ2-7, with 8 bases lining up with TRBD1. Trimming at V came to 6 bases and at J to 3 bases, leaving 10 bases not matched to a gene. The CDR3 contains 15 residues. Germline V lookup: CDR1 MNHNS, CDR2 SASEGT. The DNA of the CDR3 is TGTGCCAGCAGCCAGGGACAGGCCGGCAGCTACGAGCAGTACTTC. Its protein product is CASSQGQAGSYEQYF.

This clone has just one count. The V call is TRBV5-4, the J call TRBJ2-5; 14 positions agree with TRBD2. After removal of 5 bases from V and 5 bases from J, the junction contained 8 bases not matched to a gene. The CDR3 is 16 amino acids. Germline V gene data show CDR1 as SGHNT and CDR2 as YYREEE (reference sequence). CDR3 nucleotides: TGTGCCAGCAGGGCTGGACTAGCGGGAGGAGGCGAGACCCAGTACTTC. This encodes CASRAGLAGGGETQYF.

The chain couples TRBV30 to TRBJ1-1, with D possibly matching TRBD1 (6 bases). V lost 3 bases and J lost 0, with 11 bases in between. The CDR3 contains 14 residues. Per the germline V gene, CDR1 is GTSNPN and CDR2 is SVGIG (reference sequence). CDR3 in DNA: TGTGCCTGGAGACAGGGCGGGATGAACACTGAAGCTTTCTTT. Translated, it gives CAWRQGGMNTEAFF.

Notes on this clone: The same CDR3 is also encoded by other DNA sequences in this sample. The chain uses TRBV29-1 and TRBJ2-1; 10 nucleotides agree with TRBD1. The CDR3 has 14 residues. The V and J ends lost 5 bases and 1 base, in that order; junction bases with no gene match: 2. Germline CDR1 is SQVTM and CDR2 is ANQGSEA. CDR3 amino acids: CSVRDRGSYNEQFF. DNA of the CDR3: TGCAGCGTTAGGGACAGGGGATCCTACAATGAGCAGTTCTTC.

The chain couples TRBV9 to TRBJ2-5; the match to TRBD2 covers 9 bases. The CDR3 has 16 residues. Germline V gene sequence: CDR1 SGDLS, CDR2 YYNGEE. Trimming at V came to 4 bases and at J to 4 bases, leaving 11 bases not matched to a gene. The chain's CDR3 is CASSPGDSGRIETQYF. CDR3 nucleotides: TGTGCCAGCAGCCCGGGGGATAGCGGGAGAATAGAGACCCAGTACTTC. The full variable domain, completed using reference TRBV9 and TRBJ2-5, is DSGVTQTPKHLITATGQRVTLRCSPRSGDLSVYWYQQSLDQGLQFLIQYYNGEERAKGNILERFSAQQFPDLHSELNLSSLELGDSALYFCASSPGDSGRIETQYFGPGTRLLVL.

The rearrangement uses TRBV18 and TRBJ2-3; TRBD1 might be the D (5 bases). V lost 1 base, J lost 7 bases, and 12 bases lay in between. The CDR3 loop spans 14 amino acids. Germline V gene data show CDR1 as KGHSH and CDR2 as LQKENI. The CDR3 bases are TGTGCCAGCTCACCACTTCCGACAGCGCATACGCAGTATTTT. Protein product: CASSPLPTAHTQYF.

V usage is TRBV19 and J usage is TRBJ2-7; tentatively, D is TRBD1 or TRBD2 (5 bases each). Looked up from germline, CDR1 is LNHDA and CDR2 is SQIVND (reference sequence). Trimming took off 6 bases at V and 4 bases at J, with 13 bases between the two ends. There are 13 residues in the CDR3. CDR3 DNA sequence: TGTGCCAGTAGATCGGGGCCTGGGTACGAGCAGTACTTC. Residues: CASRSGPGYEQYF. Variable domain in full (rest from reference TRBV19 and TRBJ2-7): DGGITQSPKYLFRKEGQNVTLSCEQNLNHDAMYWYRQDPGQGLRLIYYSQIVNDFQKGDIAEGYSVSREKKESFPLTVTSAQKNPTAFYLCASRSGPGYEQYFGPGTRLTVT.

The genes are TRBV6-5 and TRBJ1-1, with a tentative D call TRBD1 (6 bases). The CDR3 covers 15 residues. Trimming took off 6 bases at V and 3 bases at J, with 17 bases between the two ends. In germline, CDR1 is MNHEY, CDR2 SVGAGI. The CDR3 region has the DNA TGTGCCAGCAGCCCCCCGAAGGGGGTGCACACTGAAGCTTTCTTT. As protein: CASSPPKGVHTEAFF.

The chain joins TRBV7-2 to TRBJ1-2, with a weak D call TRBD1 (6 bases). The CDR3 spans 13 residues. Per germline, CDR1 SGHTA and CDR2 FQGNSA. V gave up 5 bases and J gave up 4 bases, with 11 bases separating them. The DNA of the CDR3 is TGTGCCAGCAGCCCGGACAGTTTCTATGGCTACACCTTC. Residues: CASSPDSFYGYTF.

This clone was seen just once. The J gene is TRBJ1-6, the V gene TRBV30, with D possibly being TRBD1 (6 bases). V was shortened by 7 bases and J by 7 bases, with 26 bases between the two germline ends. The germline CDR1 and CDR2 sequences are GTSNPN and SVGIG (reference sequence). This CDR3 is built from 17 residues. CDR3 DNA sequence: TGTGCCTCTACTGACCGGGGCAGGGGCTTATTCAATTCACCCCTCCACTTT. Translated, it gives CASTDRGRGLFNSPLHF.

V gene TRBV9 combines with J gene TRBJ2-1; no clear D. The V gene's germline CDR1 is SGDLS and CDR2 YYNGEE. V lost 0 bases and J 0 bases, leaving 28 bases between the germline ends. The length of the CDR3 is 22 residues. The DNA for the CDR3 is TGTGCCAGCAGCGTAGGTATCCCCCTCGCATCCACCCAGTACCTCTCCTACAATGAGCAGTTCTTC. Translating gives CASSVGIPLASTQYLSYNEQFF.

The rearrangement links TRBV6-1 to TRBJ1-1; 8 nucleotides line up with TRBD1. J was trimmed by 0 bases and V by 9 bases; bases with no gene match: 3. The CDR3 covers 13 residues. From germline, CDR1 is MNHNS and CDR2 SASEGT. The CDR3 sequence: CASAGQVNTEAFF. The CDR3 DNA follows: TGTGCCAGTGCGGGACAGGTGAACACTGAAGCTTTCTTT.

CDR3 nucleotide sequence: TGCGCCAGCAGCGACAGACAGGGCGGTTTTGGGACCGGGGAGCTGTTTTTT. It yields the protein CASSDRQGGFGTGELFF. The J gene is TRBJ2-2, the V gene TRBV5-1; 7 bases are a match to TRBD1. V lost 4 bases and J lost 5; bases outside the gene matches: 14. The germline CDR1 and CDR2 sequences are SGHRS and YFSETQ. The CDR3 is 17 residues long.

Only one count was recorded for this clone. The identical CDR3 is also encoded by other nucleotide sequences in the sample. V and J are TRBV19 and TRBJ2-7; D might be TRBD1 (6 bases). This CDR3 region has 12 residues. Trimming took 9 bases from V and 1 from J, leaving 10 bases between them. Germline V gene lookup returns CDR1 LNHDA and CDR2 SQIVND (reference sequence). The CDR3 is CASGTGSYEQYF. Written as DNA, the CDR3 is TGTGCCAGCGGAACAGGGTCCTACGAGCAGTACTTC.

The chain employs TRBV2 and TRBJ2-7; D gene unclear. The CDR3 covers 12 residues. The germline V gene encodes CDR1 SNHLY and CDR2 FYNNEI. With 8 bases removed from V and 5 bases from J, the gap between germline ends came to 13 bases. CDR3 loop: CASPGRFNEQYF. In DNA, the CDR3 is TGTGCCAGCCCAGGCAGGTTCAACGAGCAGTACTTC.

The CDR3 is CASKSGGLYNEQFF. DNA of the CDR3: TGTGCCAGCAAGAGCGGGGGACTCTACAATGAGCAGTTCTTC. The rearrangement uses TRBV27 and TRBJ2-1; the match to TRBD2 covers 8 bases. Trimming took 7 bases from V and 3 from J; bases not matched to a gene: 5. The CDR3 is 14 amino acids. Germline V CDR1 and CDR2: MNHEY, SMNVEV (reference sequence).

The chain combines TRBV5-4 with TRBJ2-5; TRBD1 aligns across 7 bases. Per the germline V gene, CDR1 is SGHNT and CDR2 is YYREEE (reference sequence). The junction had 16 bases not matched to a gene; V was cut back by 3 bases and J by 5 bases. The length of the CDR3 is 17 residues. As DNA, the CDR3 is TGTGCCAGCAGCTCCCCGGGACAGTTCTTTACGGGGGAGACCCAGTACTTC. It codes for CASSSPGQFFTGETQYF. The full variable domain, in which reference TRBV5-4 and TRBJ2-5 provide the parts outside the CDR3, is ETGVTQSPTHLIKTRGQQVTLRCSSQSGHNTVSWYQQALGQGPQFIFQYYREEENGRGNFPPRFSGLQFPNYSSELNVNALELDDSALYLCASSSPGQFFTGETQYFGPGTRLLVL.

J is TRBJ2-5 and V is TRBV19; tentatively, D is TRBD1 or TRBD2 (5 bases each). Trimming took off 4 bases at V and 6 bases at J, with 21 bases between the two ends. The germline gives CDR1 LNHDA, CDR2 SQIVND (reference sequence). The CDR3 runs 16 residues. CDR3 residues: CASSTGTVGALQTQYF. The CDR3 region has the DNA TGTGCCAGTAGTACAGGGACCGTTGGGGCCCTCCAGACCCAGTACTTC. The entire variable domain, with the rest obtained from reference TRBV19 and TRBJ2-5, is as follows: DGGITQSPKYLFRKEGQNVTLSCEQNLNHDAMYWYRQDPGQGLRLIYYSQIVNDFQKGDIAEGYSVSREKKESFPLTVTSAQKNPTAFYLCASSTGTVGALQTQYFGPGTRLLVL.

CDR3 residues: CASSPPRQATTDTQYF. The CDR3 DNA sequence: TGTGCCAGCTCACCACCAAGGCAGGCCACCACAGATACGCAGTATTTT. The chain recombines TRBV18 with TRBJ2-3; no clear D gene. The CDR3 loop spans 16 amino acids. The germline gives CDR1 KGHSH, CDR2 LQKENI. Trimming took off 0 bases at V and 2 bases at J, with 12 bases between the two ends. The entire variable domain, with the rest obtained from reference TRBV18 and TRBJ2-3, is as follows: NAGVMQNPRHLVRRRGQEARLRCSPMKGHSHVYWYRQLPEEGLKFMVYLQKENIIDESGMPKERFSAEFPKEGPSILRIQQVVRGDSAAYFCASSPPRQATTDTQYFGPGTRLTVL.